These 8 T cell receptor beta chains came from one sample sequenced in a study of T cell responses to AZD1222 COVID-19 vaccine. Libraries were prepared by immunoSEQ multiplex PCR; TCRdb keeps only in-frame clonotypes and omits some of them. In the table there are around 130,000 clones, more than 70% of which are singletons. The sample consisted of peripheral blood, taken on day 0 of AZD1222 vaccination. These receptors all stem from an adult in good health.

Comment on this clone: One junction end disagrees with the germline gene, perhaps due to a read error. The rearrangement joins TRBV9 to TRBJ1-1; D not resolved. CDR1 is SGDLS and CDR2 is YYNGEE in the germline V gene. CDR3 size: 14 residues. The CDR3 loop reads CASSPIDGNAEAFF. DNA for the CDR3: TGTGCCAGCAGCCCAATCGACGGGAACGCTGAAGCTTTCTTT.

The V and J genes are TRBV4-3 and TRBJ1-2, with 9 bases aligning to TRBD1. The V and J ends lost 0 bases and 8 bases, in that order; junction bases with no gene match: 13. The CDR3 is 17 residues long. The germline V gene has CDR1 LGHNA and CDR2 YSLEER. CDR3 sequence reads: CASSQDRFGTGNVGYTF. The DNA for the CDR3 is TGCGCCAGCAGCCAAGATCGATTTGGGACAGGGAATGTCGGCTACACCTTC.

The rearrangement joins TRBV7-8 to TRBJ2-2; maybe TRBD2 (6 bases). V lost 5 bases and J 1 base, leaving 14 bases between the germline ends. Germline assignment: CDR1 SGHVS and CDR2 FQNEAQ. The CDR3 is 16 residues long. CDR3 sequence: CASSLAPRGNTGELFF. The CDR3 DNA sequence: TGTGCCAGCAGCCTCGCCCCGCGGGGGAACACCGGGGAGCTGTTTTTT.

The chain is built from TRBV27 and TRBJ1-4; no reliable D call. The CDR3 sequence is 15 residues long. Trimming cost V 6 bases and J 3 bases, with 14 bases left between them. Germline V gene lookup returns CDR1 MNHEY and CDR2 SMNVEV (reference sequence). CDR3 bases: TGTGCCAGCAGGACGTATGGAGGTGCTAATGAAAAACTGTTTTTT. This codes for CASRTYGGANEKLFF.

The chain recombines TRBV6-5 with TRBJ2-2, with a possible D match to TRBD1 (7 bases). Trimming pared 8 bases from V and 3 bases from J, leaving 16 bases between. This CDR3 is built from 15 residues. Germline loops: CDR1 MNHEY, CDR2 SVGAGI. CDR3 bases: TGTGCCAGCGCAAGGGGGGACAGCTACACCGGGGAGCTGTTTTTT. The encoded protein is CASARGDSYTGELFF.

The V call is TRBV7-6, the J call TRBJ2-3; 10 bases fit TRBD2. V lost 5 bases to trimming and J lost 3 bases; unmatched junction nucleotides: 2. CDR3 size: 14 residues. The germline V gene encodes CDR1 SGHVS and CDR2 FNYEAQ. CDR3 region: CASSTLAGTDTQYF. CDR3 sequence (DNA): TGTGCCAGCAGCACACTAGCGGGGACAGATACGCAGTATTTT.

The chain combines TRBV5-4 with TRBJ2-5; the match to TRBD1 covers 9 bases. V dropped 4 bases and J dropped 5; count of bases not matched to a gene: 9. Per germline, CDR1 SGHNT and CDR2 YYREEE (reference sequence). CDR3 length: 15 amino acids. The CDR3 spells CASSGGQGGPETQYF. CDR3 nucleotides: TGTGCCAGCAGCGGGGGACAGGGAGGACCGGAGACCCAGTACTTC.

V usage is TRBV9 and J usage is TRBJ2-1; perhaps TRBD2 as D (6 bases). This CDR3 is 16 amino acids long. The germline V gene has CDR1 SGDLS and CDR2 YYNGEE. V lost 0 bases, J lost 0 bases, and 10 bases lay in between. The CDR3 reads CASSVGIGSSYNEQFF. DNA of the CDR3: TGTGCCAGCAGCGTAGGGATCGGGAGCTCCTACAATGAGCAGTTCTTC. Using reference TRBV9 and TRBJ2-1 for the parts outside the CDR3, the full variable domain is DSGVTQTPKHLITATGQRVTLRCSPRSGDLSVYWYQQSLDQGLQFLIQYYNGEERAKGNILERFSAQQFPDLHSELNLSSLELGDSALYFCASSVGIGSSYNEQFFGPGTRLTVL.